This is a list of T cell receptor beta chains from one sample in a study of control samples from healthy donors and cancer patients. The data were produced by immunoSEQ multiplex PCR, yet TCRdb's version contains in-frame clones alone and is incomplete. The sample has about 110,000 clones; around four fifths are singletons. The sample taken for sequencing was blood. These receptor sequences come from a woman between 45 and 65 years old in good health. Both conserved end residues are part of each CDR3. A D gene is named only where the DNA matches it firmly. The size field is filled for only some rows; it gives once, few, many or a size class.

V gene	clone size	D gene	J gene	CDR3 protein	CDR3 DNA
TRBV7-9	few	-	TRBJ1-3	CASSSPRRTISGNTIYF	TGTGCCAGCAGCTCTCCCCGGCGGACAATCTCTGGAAACACCATATATTTT
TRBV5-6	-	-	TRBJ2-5	CASSLVSTQETQYF	TGTGCCAGCAGCTTGGTGTCCACCCAAGAGACCCAGTACTTC
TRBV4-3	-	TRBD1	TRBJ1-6	CASSQDRTGFNSPLHF	TGCGCCAGCAGCCAAGATAGGACAGGGTTTAATTCACCCCTCCACTTT
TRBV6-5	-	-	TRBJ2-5	CASSSTLGPQETQYF	TGTGCCAGCAGTTCTACTCTCGGACCACAAGAGACCCAGTACTTC
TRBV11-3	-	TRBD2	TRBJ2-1	CASSSRGAGGREQFF	TGTGCCAGCAGCTCCCGAGGCGCGGGAGGTCGCGAGCAGTTCTTC
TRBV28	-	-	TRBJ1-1	CASSLPGQKAFF	TGTGCCAGCAGTTTACCAGGACAGAAAGCTTTCTTT
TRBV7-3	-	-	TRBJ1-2	CASSLIVKARSINNNYGYTF	TGTGCCAGCAGCTTAATCGTGAAGGCGCGATCAATTAATAACAACTATGGCTACACCTTC
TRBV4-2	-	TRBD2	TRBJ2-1	CASSRVGRGWNNEQFF	TGTGCCAGCAGCCGAGTAGGGCGGGGGTGGAACAATGAGCAGTTCTTC
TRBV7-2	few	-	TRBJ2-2	CASSLEGGRDTGELFF	TGTGCCAGCAGCTTAGAAGGCGGCCGGGACACCGGGGAGCTGTTTTTT
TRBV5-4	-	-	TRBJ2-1	CASSYQRFNEQFF	TGTGCCAGCAGCTATCAGCGGTTCAATGAGCAGTTCTTC
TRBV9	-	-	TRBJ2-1	CASSVGGAPNEQFF	TGTGCCAGCAGCGTAGGGGGTGCCCCCAATGAGCAGTTCTTC
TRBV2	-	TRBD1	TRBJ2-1	CASSPPGQGPYNEQFF	TGTGCCAGCAGTCCCCCGGGACAGGGGCCCTACAATGAGCAGTTCTTC
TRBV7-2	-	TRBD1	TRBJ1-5	CASSLTGTGNQPQHF	TGTGCCAGCAGCTTAACCGGGACAGGGAATCAGCCCCAGCATTTT
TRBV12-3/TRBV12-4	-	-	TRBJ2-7	CASSFSGNEQYF	TGTGCCAGCAGTTTTTCGGGAAACGAGCAGTACTTC
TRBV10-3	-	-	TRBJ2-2	CAISEIGPWNTGELFF	TGTGCCATCAGTGAGATAGGGCCTTGGAACACCGGGGAGCTGTTTTTT
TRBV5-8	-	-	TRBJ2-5	CASSRQGLRETQYF	TGTGCCAGCAGCCGTCAGGGACTTCGAGAGACCCAGTACTTC
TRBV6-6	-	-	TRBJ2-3	CASSYSISNTQYF	TGTGCCAGCAGTTACTCGATTTCAAATACGCAGTATTTT
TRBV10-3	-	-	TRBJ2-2	CAIREDTENTGELFF	TGTGCCATCAGGGAGGACACAGAGAACACCGGGGAGCTGTTTTTT
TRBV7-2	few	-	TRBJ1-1	CASSLAHNGEAFF	TGTGCCAGCAGCTTAGCGCACAACGGCGAGGCTTTCTTT
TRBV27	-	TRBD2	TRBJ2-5	CASSNRTSFRETQYF	TGTGCCAGCAGTAACCGGACTAGCTTTAGGGAGACCCAGTACTTC
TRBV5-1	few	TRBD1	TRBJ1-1	CASSLGTGGTEAFF	TGCGCCAGCAGCTTGGGGACAGGGGGCACTGAAGCTTTCTTT
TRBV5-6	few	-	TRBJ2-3	CASSSWAIDTQYF	TGTGCCAGCAGCTCTTGGGCCATAGATACGCAGTATTTT
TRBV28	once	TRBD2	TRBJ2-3	CACRWGGQYF	TGTGCCTGCCGATGGGGGGGTCAGTATTTT
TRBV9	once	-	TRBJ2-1	CASSVGLNNEQFF	TGTGCCAGCAGCGTAGGCCTAAACAATGAGCAGTTCTTC
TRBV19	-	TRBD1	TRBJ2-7	CATRDSSSYEQYF	TGTGCCACCCGGGACAGCAGCTCCTACGAGCAGTACTTC
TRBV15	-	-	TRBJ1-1	CATSRDGDEAFF	TGTGCCACCAGCAGAGATGGGGATGAAGCTTTCTTT
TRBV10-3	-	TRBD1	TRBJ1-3	CAISFDRVGNTIYF	TGTGCCATCAGTTTCGACAGGGTTGGAAACACCATATATTTT
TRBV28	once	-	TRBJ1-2	CASSLQEAGYTF	TGTGCCAGCAGTTTGCAGGAGGCTGGCTACACCTTC
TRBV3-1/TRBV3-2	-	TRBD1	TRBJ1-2	CASSQDTRQGYYGYTF	TGTGCCAGCAGCCAAGATACGAGACAGGGTTACTATGGCTACACCTTC
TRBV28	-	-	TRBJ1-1	CASSPAGTYMNTEAFF	TGTGCCAGCAGCCCCGCCGGGACATATATGAACACTGAAGCTTTCTTT
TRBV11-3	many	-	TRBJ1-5	CASSREPNQPQHF	TGTGCCAGCAGCAGGGAGCCAAATCAGCCCCAGCATTTT
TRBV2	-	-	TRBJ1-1	CASSFRGDGTEAFF	TGTGCCAGCAGTTTCAGGGGCGACGGTACTGAAGCTTTCTTT
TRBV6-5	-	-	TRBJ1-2	CAWGQGSGYTF	TGTGCATGGGGGCAGGGCTCTGGCTACACCTTC
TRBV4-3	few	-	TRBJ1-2	CASSPSGDYGYTF	TGCGCCAGCAGCCCGTCCGGGGACTATGGCTACACCTTC
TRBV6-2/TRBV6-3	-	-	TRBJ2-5	CASSYAGQETQYF	TGTGCCAGCAGTTACGCAGGCCAAGAGACCCAGTACTTC
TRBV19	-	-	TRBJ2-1	CASSPGARGDEQFF	TGTGCCAGTAGTCCAGGGGCCCGTGGTGATGAGCAGTTCTTC
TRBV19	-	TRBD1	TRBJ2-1	CASSIKGANEQFF	TGTGCCAGTAGTATTAAGGGGGCCAATGAGCAGTTCTTC
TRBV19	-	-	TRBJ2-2	CATRVENTGELFF	TGTGCCACCCGAGTGGAGAACACCGGGGAGCTGTTTTTT